The next 18 T cell receptor beta chains were all read from a single sample in a study of identifying expanded T cells in peripheral blood. The data were produced by immunoSEQ multiplex PCR, yet TCRdb's version contains in-frame clones alone and is incomplete. The sample includes 85,000 to 100,000 clones, more than 70% of them seen just once. The sample comprised blood. These receptors originate from a person aged 18 to 70 in good health.

This chain links TRBV5-4 with TRBJ2-7, with no clear D. The germline V and J ends were trimmed by 4 bases and 1 base, with 12 bases remaining between them. The CDR3 runs 14 residues. CDR1 is SGHNT, CDR2 YYREEE, per germline (reference sequence). CDR3 in amino acids: CASSPSAASYEQYF. The CDR3 region has the DNA TGTGCCAGCAGCCCGAGCGCCGCGTCCTACGAGCAGTACTTC.

The chain carries TRBV7-9 and TRBJ1-4, with D uncertain. Between the trimmed V and J ends, which lost 5 bases and 8 bases, there was a span of 9 bases. Germline values: CDR1 SEHNR, CDR2 FQNEAQ (reference sequence). This CDR3 has 12 amino acids. CDR3 in amino acids: CASSAGREKLFF. Written as DNA, the CDR3 is TGTGCCAGCAGCGCGGGGAGGGAAAAACTGTTTTTT.

This clone was counted at least ten times. The V gene is TRBV4-1, the J gene TRBJ1-6; a weak D match, TRBD1 (6 bases). Germline assignment: CDR1 MGHRA and CDR2 YSYEKL. Trimming stripped 4 bases from V and 3 bases from J, with 13 bases between. CDR3 length: 16 amino acids. CDR3 bases: TGCGCCAGCAGCCGGGAGGAGGGGGGCTATAATTCACCCCTCCACTTT. Amino acid sequence: CASSREEGGYNSPLHF.

The CDR3 here is CASSFYRGGYEQYF. CDR3 sequence (DNA): TGTGCCAGCAGCTTTTACAGGGGGGGCTACGAGCAGTACTTC. V usage is TRBV5-6 and J usage is TRBJ2-7; a possible D gene is TRBD1 (8 bases). Germline loops: CDR1 SGHDT, CDR2 YYEEEE. This CDR3 has 14 amino acids. V was cut by 2 bases and J by 3 bases, with 12 bases left in between.

This chain joins TRBV6-1 and TRBJ2-3, with 7 bases aligning to TRBD2. Germline lookup yields CDR1 MNHNS and CDR2 SASEGT. The CDR3 runs 15 residues. V lost 1 base, J lost 3 bases, and 4 bases stayed unmatched. Here the CDR3 DNA reads TGTGCCAGCAGTGAAGATCCGGGGGGAACAGATACGCAGTATTTT. Amino acid sequence: CASSEDPGGTDTQYF.

The V and J genes are TRBV11-2 and TRBJ1-2, with D possibly matching TRBD1 (5 bases). This CDR3 contains 19 residues. The V and J ends lost 4 bases and 1 base respectively, with 25 bases between them. Germline lookup yields CDR1 SGHAT and CDR2 FQNNGV. This CDR3 is CASSSIVRGVSRINYGYTF. The CDR3 coding sequence is TGTGCCAGCAGCTCAATCGTTAGGGGCGTTTCCCGGATTAACTATGGCTACACCTTC.

In regard to this clone: In the same sample, other DNA sequences code for this CDR3. V is TRBV6-5 and J is TRBJ2-2, with D unclear. CDR1 and CDR2 from the germline V gene are MNHEY and SVGAGI. Trimming removed 0 bases at V and 6 bases at J, with 2 bases between. The CDR3 is made up of 12 amino acids. The CDR3 DNA sequence: TGTGCCAGCAGTTACTCACCCGGGGAGCTGTTTTTT. Its protein product is CASSYSPGELFF.

The V gene is TRBV9, the J gene TRBJ2-2, with 7 bases lining up with TRBD2. The CDR3 consists of 15 residues. Germline loops: CDR1 SGDLS, CDR2 YYNGEE. V shed 1 base, J shed 6 bases, and the junction held 6 bases outside the gene matches. The CDR3 is CASSVRSGRAGELFF. CDR3 DNA sequence: TGTGCCAGCAGCGTAAGGTCAGGGAGGGCCGGGGAGCTGTTTTTT.

The rearrangement uses TRBV28 and TRBJ1-5; a possible D gene is TRBD1 (6 bases). Germline V gene data show CDR1 as MDHEN and CDR2 as SYDVKM. The CDR3 consists of 16 residues. V lost 3 bases and J lost 1, with 13 bases in between. Here the CDR3 reads CASSLSPGASNQPQHF. The DNA of the CDR3 is TGTGCCAGCAGTTTGTCCCCGGGGGCGAGCAATCAGCCCCAGCATTTT.

This clone was observed once. This chain uses TRBV9 with TRBJ2-4, with a tentative D call TRBD2 (6 bases). The V gene's germline CDR1 is SGDLS and CDR2 YYNGEE. The length of the CDR3 is 14 residues. Trimming cost V 0 bases and J 5 bases, with 9 bases left between them. This CDR3 is CASSVDGTQNIQYF. The CDR3 DNA reads as TGTGCCAGCAGCGTAGACGGGACTCAAAACATTCAGTACTTC.

The chain employs TRBV4-3 and TRBJ2-1; 14 bases align to TRBD2. After removal of 4 bases from V and 8 bases from J, the junction contained 7 bases not matched to a gene. The CDR3 consists of 16 residues. Germline V gives CDR1 LGHNA, CDR2 YSLEER. CDR3 sequence reads: CASSLGGTSGSYEQFF. CDR3 bases: TGCGCCAGCAGCCTAGGCGGGACTAGCGGGAGTTATGAGCAGTTCTTC.

The chain carries TRBV20-1 and TRBJ2-5; unclear D gene. CDR3 length: 10 amino acids. V shed 7 bases and J shed 5 bases, with 8 bases lying between them. Germline V CDR1 and CDR2: DFQATT, SNEGSKA (reference sequence). CDR3 nucleotide sequence: TGCAGTGTTCCTAGGGAGACCCAGTACTTC. Translated, it gives CSVPRETQYF.

This chain links TRBV6-5 with TRBJ1-4; no firm D call. Trimming took 8 bases from V and 5 from J, leaving 15 bases between them. Germline-derived CDR1 and CDR2 are MNHEY and SVGAGI. The CDR3 spans 14 residues. The CDR3 bases are TGTGCCAGCGCCAAAAGGGAGAAAAATGAAAAACTGTTTTTT. Protein: CASAKREKNEKLFF.

This clone was detected only a few times. The chain joins TRBV28 to TRBJ1-5; weak D call: TRBD1 (5 bases). The CDR3 length is 13 residues. V dropped 4 bases and J dropped 5 bases, with 9 bases sitting between them. Per germline, CDR1 MDHEN and CDR2 SYDVKM. CDR3 amino acids: CASSYGGDQPQHF. CDR3 in DNA: TGTGCCAGCAGTTATGGGGGGGATCAGCCCCAGCATTTT.

The J gene is TRBJ1-1, the V gene TRBV11-2; 10 bases align to TRBD1. CDR3 length: 16 residues. The ends lost 5 bases at V and 5 bases at J; junction bases unmatched: 11. Germline CDR1 SGHAT, CDR2 FQNNGV. The CDR3 region has the DNA TGTGCCAGCAGCCTACGGGAGGGGACAGGGGAAACTGAAGCTTTCTTT. Translated, it gives CASSLREGTGETEAFF.

This rearrangement joins TRBV30 to TRBJ1-2; TRBD1 might be the D (5 bases). This CDR3 spans 10 amino acids. CDR1 is GTSNPN, CDR2 SVGIG, per germline (reference sequence). Trimming stripped 5 bases from V and 10 bases from J, with 11 bases between. The CDR3 region has the DNA TGTGCCTGGGGACCGGGGGTCTACACCTTC. Amino acid sequence: CAWGPGVYTF.

The chain combines TRBV19 with TRBJ2-1, with 8 nucleotides matching TRBD2. CDR1 and CDR2 from the germline V gene are LNHDA and SQIVND (reference sequence). This CDR3 has 14 residues. Trimming removed 8 bases from V and 8 bases from J; junction bases left unmatched: 11. The CDR3 reads CASARSGIGDEQFF. The CDR3 nucleotides are TGTGCCAGTGCCCGTAGCGGGATTGGTGATGAGCAGTTCTTC.

A remark on this clone: Distinct nucleotide sequences in the sample also encode this CDR3. The V gene is TRBV6-4, the J gene TRBJ2-6; D uncertain. This CDR3 has 15 residues. Germline CDR1 reads MRHNA; CDR2 reads SNTAGT. The V end was cut by 0 bases, the J end by 1 base, with 4 bases between. The DNA for the CDR3 is TGTGCCAGCAGTGACTCAGGTTCTGGGGCCAACGTCCTGACTTTC. It codes for CASSDSGSGANVLTF.